This T cell receptor beta chain was sequenced in a study of neurological immune-mediated disorders. Time point noted: longitudinal time-point 3. Many counts were recorded for this clonotype. The cDNA was generated by 5'RACE with 10-nucleotide random UMIs. TCRdb re-analysed the 5' RACE reads in MiXCR, keeping a single row per CDR3 protein. The data hold about 45,000 distinct CDR3 sequences, with approximately 12% observed a single time. The CDR3 covers 14 residues. Trimming removed 6 bases at V and 2 bases at J, with 14 bases between. The clonotype originates from a man aged 25-45 years in good health. This chain connects TRBV12-3 or TRBV12-4 to TRBJ2-7; D might be TRBD2 (5 bases). Sequencing was done on a sample of PBMCs. DNA of the CDR3: TGTGCCAGCAGCCGATTGGACTGGACCTACGAGCAGTACTTC. Its protein product is CASSRLDWTYEQYF.